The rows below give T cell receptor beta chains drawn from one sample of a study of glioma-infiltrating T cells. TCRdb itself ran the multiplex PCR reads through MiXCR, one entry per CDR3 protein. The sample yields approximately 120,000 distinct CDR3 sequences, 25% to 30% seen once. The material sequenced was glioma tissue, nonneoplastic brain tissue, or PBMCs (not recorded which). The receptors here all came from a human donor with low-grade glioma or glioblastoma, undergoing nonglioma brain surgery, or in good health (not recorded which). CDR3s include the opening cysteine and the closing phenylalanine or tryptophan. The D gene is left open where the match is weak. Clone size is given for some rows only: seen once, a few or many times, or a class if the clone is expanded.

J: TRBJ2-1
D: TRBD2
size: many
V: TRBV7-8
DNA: TGTGCCAGCAGCTTAGCAGAGGCTAGCGGGAGAAACAATGAGCAGTTCTTC
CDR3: CASSLAEASGRNNEQFF

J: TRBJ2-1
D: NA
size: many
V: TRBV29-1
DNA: TGCAGCGTGATATCTGGACAGTCGAATGAGCAGTTCTTC
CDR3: CSVISGQSNEQFF

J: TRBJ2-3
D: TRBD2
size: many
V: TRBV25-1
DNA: TGTGCCAGCAGTAACTCCGGGAGGCGTAGGGAAGGGAGGACAGATACGCAGTATTTT
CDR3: CASSNSGRRREGRTDTQYF

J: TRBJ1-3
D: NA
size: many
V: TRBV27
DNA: TGTGCCAGCAGTTTATCGCCCGGAAACACCATATATTTT
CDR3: CASSLSPGNTIYF

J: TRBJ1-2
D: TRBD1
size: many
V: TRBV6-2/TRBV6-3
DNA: TGTGCCAGCAGTTCCAGACAGGGGGCTGGAGGCTACACCTTC
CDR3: CASSSRQGAGGYTF

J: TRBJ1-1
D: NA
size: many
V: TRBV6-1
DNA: TGTGCCAGCAGTAAAGGGTGGAACACTGAAGCTTTCTTT
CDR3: CASSKGWNTEAFF

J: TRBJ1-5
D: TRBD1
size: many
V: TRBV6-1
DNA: TGTGCCAGCAGGAGGGACAGGGGGCATCAGCCCCAGCATTTT
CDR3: CASRRDRGHQPQHF

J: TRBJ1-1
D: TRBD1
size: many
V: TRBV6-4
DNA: TGTGCCAGCAGAGACAGGGGAATGAACACTGAAGCTTTCTTT
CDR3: CASRDRGMNTEAFF

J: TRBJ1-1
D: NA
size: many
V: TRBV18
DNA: TGTGCCAGCTCACCAGCCACGGCCAAGCCTCTGAACACTGAAGCTTTCTTT
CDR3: CASSPATAKPLNTEAFF

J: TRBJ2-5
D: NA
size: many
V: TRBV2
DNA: TGTGCCAGCAGTTTCACTTACCTCCAAGAGACCCAGTACTTC
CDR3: CASSFTYLQETQYF

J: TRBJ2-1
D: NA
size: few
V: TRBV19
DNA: TGTGCCAGTAGTAATCCGCTCCGTGAGCAGTTCTTC
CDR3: CASSNPLREQFF

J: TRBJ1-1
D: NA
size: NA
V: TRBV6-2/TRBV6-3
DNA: TGTGCCAGGAGCGAGAAGGAGAGTAGGGGAGCTTTCTTT
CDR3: CARSEKESRGAFF

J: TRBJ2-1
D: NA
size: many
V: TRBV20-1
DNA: TGCAGTGCTAATAACAGGGCCGATGAACAGTTCTTC
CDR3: CSANNRADEQFF

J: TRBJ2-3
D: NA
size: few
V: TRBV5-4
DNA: TGTGCCAGCAGCCTTATCGGGTCCCCAGATACGCAGTATTTT
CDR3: CASSLIGSPDTQYF

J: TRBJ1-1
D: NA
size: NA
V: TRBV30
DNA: TGTGCCGGTGGAAGGCGCCTCGATGAAGCTTTCTTT
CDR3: CAGGRRLDEAFF

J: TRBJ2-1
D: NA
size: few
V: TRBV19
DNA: TGTGCCAGTAGTATACCCGGGAGTGAGCAGTTCTTC
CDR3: CASSIPGSEQFF